The 29 T cell receptor beta chains below were found in one sample sequenced in a study of shared clonotypes between healthy human individuals. Sequencing was performed with immunoSEQ multiplex PCR; in TCRdb, only in-frame clones are kept and a portion is missing. The sample consists of 1,100,000 or so clones, around 78% of them appearing once. The sequencing sample was made of memory CD4+ T cells from PBMCs. Subset: CD45RA-negative fraction. The receptors were gathered from a man aged 18-30 years in good health. Some clones in this sample may be carry-over from other donors' samples.

This chain connects TRBV18 to TRBJ2-5, with D hard to call. This CDR3 spans 13 amino acids. Germline V gives CDR1 KGHSH, CDR2 LQKENI. Trimming removed 4 bases from V and 1 base from J, with 7 bases in between. The CDR3 DNA reads TGTGCCAGCTCACAGCATTTCCAAGAGACCCAGTACTTC. Translation: CASSQHFQETQYF.

The chain employs TRBV15 and TRBJ2-1; 11 bases are a match to TRBD1. This CDR3 contains 15 residues. CDR1 and CDR2 from the germline V gene are LNHNV and YYDKDF (reference sequence). V shed 7 bases and J 5 bases; nucleotides not matched to a gene: 7. The CDR3 DNA reads as TGTGCCACCAACCCCGGGACAGGGGGTAACAATGAGCAGTTCTTC. Translating it yields CATNPGTGGNNEQFF. The full variable domain, rest sourced from reference TRBV15 and TRBJ2-1, is DAMVIQNPRYQVTQFGKPVTLSCSQTLNHNVMYWYQQKSSQAPKLLFHYYDKDFNNEADTPDNFQSRRPNTSFCFLDIRSPGLGDTAMYLCATNPGTGGNNEQFFGPGTRLTVL.

In this sample, this clone turned up once. The chain recombines TRBV4-3 with TRBJ1-5; 7 nucleotides match TRBD1. This CDR3 has 17 residues. The V gene end was trimmed by 5 bases and the J gene end by 0 bases; junction bases not matched to a gene: 10. CDR1 is LGHNA and CDR2 is YSLEER in the germline V gene. In DNA form, the CDR3 reads TGCGCCAGCAGCACCCCGGGACAGACTTATAGCAATCAGCCCCAGCATTTT. Its protein product is CASSTPGQTYSNQPQHF.

The CDR3 protein is CASSVADRVHSGNTIYF. The CDR3 coding sequence is TGTGCCAGCAGCGTAGCGGACAGGGTTCATTCTGGAAACACCATATATTTT. This chain connects TRBV9 to TRBJ1-3, with 8 positions matching TRBD1. CDR3 length equals 17 residues. From germline, CDR1 is SGDLS and CDR2 YYNGEE. With 0 bases clipped from V and 1 base from J, the junction kept 6 bases outside the gene matches.

V usage is TRBV6-5 and J usage is TRBJ1-2; 7 bases are a match to TRBD1. Germline trimming cut 2 bases from V and 7 bases from J; bases unmatched to any gene: 4. Germline CDR1 is MNHEY and CDR2 is SVGAGI. The CDR3 sequence is 13 residues long. CDR3 DNA sequence: TGTGCCAGCAGTTACAGGGGGCGAGCTGGCTACACCTTC. It specifies CASSYRGRAGYTF.

This rearrangement joins TRBV14 to TRBJ1-2; no clear D gene. CDR1 is SGHDN, CDR2 FVKESK, per germline. There are 14 residues in the CDR3. Trimming cost V 0 bases and J 8 bases, with 13 bases left between them. The CDR3 nucleotides read TGTGCCAGCAGCCAAGACCGGAATTCGAGGGGCTACACCTTC. Translation gives CASSQDRNSRGYTF.

The table lists this clone with a count of one. The sample holds other DNA sequences that translate to the same CDR3. V gene TRBV7-9 combines with J gene TRBJ2-3; the D is unclear. This CDR3 spans 13 amino acids. Germline V gene sequence: CDR1 SEHNR, CDR2 FQNEAQ (reference sequence). With 5 bases removed from V and 1 base from J, the gap between germline ends came to 7 bases. CDR3 coding DNA: TGTGCCAGCAGCCCCCCTGGCACAGATACGCAGTATTTT. It encodes CASSPPGTDTQYF. Supplemented by reference TRBV7-9 and TRBJ2-3, the full variable domain reads DTGVSQNPRHKITKRGQNVTFRCDPISEHNRLYWYRQTLGQGPEFLTYFQNEAQLEKSRLLSDRFSAERPKGSFSTLEIQRTEQGDSAMYLCASSPPGTDTQYFGPGTRLTVL.

This clone has just one count. The rearrangement links TRBV11-2 to TRBJ2-2; a possible D gene is TRBD1 (5 bases). V lost 3 bases, J lost 5 bases, and 13 bases lay in between. This CDR3 is 15 amino acids long. Germline V gene sequence: CDR1 SGHAT, CDR2 FQNNGV. CDR3 nucleotides: TGTGCCAGCAGCTTTGCACAGGCGAGGACCGGGGAGCTGTTTTTT. Encoded protein: CASSFAQARTGELFF. The full variable domain, rest sourced from reference TRBV11-2 and TRBJ2-2, is EAGVAQSPRYKIIEKRQSVAFWCNPISGHATLYWYQQILGQGPKLLIQFQNNGVVDDSQLPKDRFSAERLKGVDSTLKIQPAKLEDSAVYLCASSFAQARTGELFFGEGSRLTVL.

The rearrangement joins TRBV30 to TRBJ2-2; D is ambiguous. V lost 1 base, J lost 1 base, and 13 bases lay in between. There are 16 residues in the CDR3. Germline V gene data show CDR1 as GTSNPN and CDR2 as SVGIG (reference sequence). In nucleotides, the CDR3 is TGTGCCTGGAGTGGGTCGGCGGCCCTGAACACCGGGGAGCTGTTTTTT. Its protein product is CAWSGSAALNTGELFF. The complete variable domain, with remaining parts taken from reference TRBV30 and TRBJ2-2, reads SQTIHQWPATLVQPVGSPLSLECTVEGTSNPNLYWYRQAAGRGLQLLFYSVGIGQISSEVPQNLSASRPQDRQFILSSKKLLLSDSGFYLCAWSGSAALNTGELFFGEGSRLTVL.

This clone was picked up a small number of times. The rearrangement links TRBV18 to TRBJ2-1, with D tentatively TRBD2 (6 bases). The CDR3 runs 14 residues. CDR1 KGHSH and CDR2 LQKENI come from the germline V gene. V dropped 10 bases and J dropped 8 bases, with 21 bases sitting between them. Written as DNA, the CDR3 is TGTGCCATAAGAGCGGGCTCAACGTCCGATGAGCAGTTCTTC. Its protein product is CAIRAGSTSDEQFF.

The J gene is TRBJ1-4, the V gene TRBV7-9; perhaps TRBD1 as D (5 bases). The CDR3 covers 15 residues. V was shortened by 5 bases and J by 5 bases, with 15 bases between the two germline ends. Germline CDR1 SEHNR, CDR2 FQNEAQ (reference sequence). CDR3 protein: CASSPRSGANEKLFF. CDR3 sequence (DNA): TGTGCCAGCAGCCCCCGGTCCGGGGCGAATGAAAAACTGTTTTTT.

The chain recombines TRBV5-1 with TRBJ1-5; TRBD1 might be the D (5 bases). Germline CDR1 is SGHRS and CDR2 is YFSETQ. There are 15 residues in the CDR3. V was trimmed by 1 base and J by 2 bases, leaving 10 bases between them. The CDR3 DNA follows: TGCGCCAGCAGCTTGTCAGGGAGAGGCAATCAGCCCCAGCATTTT. Translated, it gives CASSLSGRGNQPQHF.

CDR3 sequence: CASSLGTGGAYEQYF. The DNA of the CDR3 is TGTGCCAGCAGCTTGGGGACAGGTGGGGCCTACGAGCAGTACTTC. The rearrangement joins TRBV5-6 to TRBJ2-7; TRBD1 agrees at 7 bases. The CDR3 length is 15 residues. Germline CDR1 is SGHDT and CDR2 is YYEEEE. J lost 2 bases, V lost 0 bases, and 5 bases had no gene match.

The chain couples TRBV2 to TRBJ2-1; TRBD1 might be the D (6 bases). V was shortened by 8 bases and J by 3 bases, with 11 bases between the two germline ends. Germline loops: CDR1 SNHLY, CDR2 FYNNEI. CDR3 length: 13 residues. DNA for the CDR3: TGTGCCAGCGACAGGCAGTACTACAATGAGCAGTTCTTC. Translation: CASDRQYYNEQFF. Full variable domain (remainder filled in from reference TRBV2 and TRBJ2-1): EPEVTQTPSHQVTQMGQEVILRCVPISNHLYFYWYRQILGQKVEFLVSFYNNEISEKSEIFDDQFSVERPDGSNFTLKIRSTKLEDSAMYFCASDRQYYNEQFFGPGTRLTVL.

The chain combines TRBV9 with TRBJ1-2; D is uncertain. V was pared by 0 bases and J by 4 bases, with 13 bases between. The length of the CDR3 is 15 residues. The germline gives CDR1 SGDLS, CDR2 YYNGEE. In DNA, the CDR3 is TGTGCCAGCAGCGTAGAGGGTGTGCTGGGCTATGGCTACACCTTC. Amino acid sequence: CASSVEGVLGYGYTF. Variable domain in full (rest from reference TRBV9 and TRBJ1-2): DSGVTQTPKHLITATGQRVTLRCSPRSGDLSVYWYQQSLDQGLQFLIQYYNGEERAKGNILERFSAQQFPDLHSELNLSSLELGDSALYFCASSVEGVLGYGYTFGSGTRLTVV.

The CDR3 DNA reads TGCGCCAGCAGCTTGGGCCCAGTTGGACCCCTCTCTGGAAACACCATATATTTT. Translation: CASSLGPVGPLSGNTIYF. V and J are TRBV5-1 and TRBJ1-3; no reliable D call. V dropped 0 bases and J dropped 0 bases, with 16 bases sitting between them. The CDR3 extends over 18 amino acids. CDR1 and CDR2 (germline): SGHRS, YFSETQ.

The chain uses TRBV19 and TRBJ2-5, with 10 bases lining up with TRBD2. The CDR3 extends over 13 amino acids. Germline CDR1 is LNHDA and CDR2 is SQIVND (reference sequence). V was clipped by 8 bases and J by 5 bases; unmatched bases: 5. The CDR3 spells CASSSGSMETQYF. Written as DNA, the CDR3 is TGTGCCAGTTCTAGCGGGAGTATGGAGACCCAGTACTTC. Complete variable domain (other parts from reference TRBV19 and TRBJ2-5): DGGITQSPKYLFRKEGQNVTLSCEQNLNHDAMYWYRQDPGQGLRLIYYSQIVNDFQKGDIAEGYSVSREKKESFPLTVTSAQKNPTAFYLCASSSGSMETQYFGPGTRLLVL.

As concerns this clone: Other nucleotide sequences from this sample produce the same CDR3. The J gene is TRBJ2-3, the V gene TRBV4-3, with 7 bases identical to TRBD2. Germline assignment: CDR1 LGHNA and CDR2 YSLEER. CDR3 length: 16 amino acids. With 1 base clipped from V and 0 bases from J, the junction kept 4 bases outside the gene matches. In DNA, the CDR3 is TGCGCCAGCAGCCAAGCTAGTAGCGGGAGCACAGATACGCAGTATTTT. Protein product: CASSQASSGSTDTQYF.

This chain links TRBV6-4 with TRBJ1-3, with 8 bases matching TRBD1. V was pared by 2 bases and J by 4 bases, with 4 bases of the junction left unmatched. CDR3 length equals 15 residues. Germline CDR1 and CDR2: MRHNA and SNTAGT. The CDR3 reads CASSDQGASGNTIYF. CDR3 in DNA: TGTGCCAGCAGTGACCAGGGGGCATCAGGAAACACCATATATTTT.

This chain joins TRBV2 and TRBJ2-7; D is perhaps TRBD2 (7 bases). The V gene lost 3 bases and the J gene lost 4 bases, with 19 bases spanning the gap. The CDR3 sequence is 16 residues long. CDR1 and CDR2 (germline): SNHLY, FYNNEI. DNA for the CDR3: TGTGCCAGCAGTGACACGGGGGGCTCTCCCCATTACGAGCAGTACTTC. It translates to CASSDTGGSPHYEQYF.

This chain connects TRBV5-1 to TRBJ2-5; TRBD1 matches at 7 bases. CDR1 is SGHRS, CDR2 YFSETQ, per germline. With V trimmed by 0 bases and J by 1 base, 3 bases remained unmatched. The CDR3 is made up of 15 amino acids. CDR3 bases: TGCGCCAGCAGCTTGGCCCGGGACAGCCAAGAGACCCAGTACTTC. Protein: CASSLARDSQETQYF.

This chain connects TRBV7-4 to TRBJ1-1, with a tentative D call TRBD1 (5 bases). Germline V gene data show CDR1 as SGHVT and CDR2 as SQSDAQ. The CDR3 contains 15 residues. Trimming removed 1 base at V and 5 bases at J, with 14 bases between. In DNA form, the CDR3 reads TGTGCCAGCAGCTTAGAACCAGGGCGGAGGACTGAAGCTTTCTTT. This sequence encodes CASSLEPGRRTEAFF.

The chain employs TRBV15 and TRBJ1-2; 8 bases map to TRBD1. Germline V gives CDR1 LNHNV, CDR2 YYDKDF (reference sequence). V lost 7 bases and J lost 4; bases outside the gene matches: 2. The CDR3 length is 12 residues. CDR3 loop: CATTGQGYGYTF. The CDR3 DNA reads as TGTGCCACCACTGGACAGGGCTATGGCTACACCTTC.

This clone has ten or more counts. The chain recombines TRBV27 with TRBJ1-1, with TRBD1 identical over 10 bases. V lost 0 bases to trimming and J lost 1 base; unmatched junction nucleotides: 2. The germline CDR1 and CDR2 sequences are MNHEY and SMNVEV (reference sequence). The CDR3 totals 16 residues. The CDR3 coding sequence is TGTGCCAGCAGTTTATCCGGGACAGGGGCGAACACTGAAGCTTTCTTT. Translating it yields CASSLSGTGANTEAFF.

The chain couples TRBV28 to TRBJ2-1, with D uncertain. The CDR3 length is 12 residues. Trimming stripped 2 bases from V and 10 bases from J, with 9 bases between. Per germline, CDR1 MDHEN and CDR2 SYDVKM. In nucleotides, the CDR3 is TGTGCCAGCAGTTTACGTTTTCGGGAGCAGTTCTTC. It yields the protein CASSLRFREQFF.

The V call is TRBV4-3, the J call TRBJ1-2; a possible D gene is TRBD1 (5 bases). CDR1 LGHNA and CDR2 YSLEER come from the germline V gene. The CDR3 runs 16 residues. V gave up 0 bases and J gave up 4 bases, with 15 bases separating them. The CDR3 sequence: CASSQDWGRLSYGYTF. For the CDR3, the DNA is TGCGCCAGCAGCCAAGATTGGGGCAGACTGTCCTATGGCTACACCTTC.

The rearrangement uses TRBV15 and TRBJ2-1; 10 positions match TRBD2. CDR1 LNHNV and CDR2 YYDKDF come from the germline V gene (reference sequence). The CDR3 extends over 15 amino acids. The V gene end was trimmed by 4 bases and the J gene end by 10 bases; junction bases not matched to a gene: 10. DNA for the CDR3: TGTGCCACCAGCATGGGGGCTAGCGGGAGTAGAGAGCAGTTCTTC. This gives the protein CATSMGASGSREQFF.

This clone was found a few times. The chain recombines TRBV27 with TRBJ1-2; D unclear. Trimming cost V 5 bases and J 8 bases, with 18 bases left between them. CDR3 length: 14 amino acids. Germline CDR1 is MNHEY and CDR2 is SMNVEV (reference sequence). CDR3 sequence reads: CASSTRALAEGYTF. The CDR3 DNA is TGTGCCAGCAGTACCCGGGCCCTGGCTGAAGGCTACACCTTC.

This clone was picked up a small number of times. The J gene is TRBJ2-6, the V gene TRBV5-4; 11 bases line up with TRBD1. The V gene's germline CDR1 is SGHNT and CDR2 YYREEE (reference sequence). The CDR3 covers 15 residues. V trimming: 3 bases; J trimming: 12 bases; junction bases outside the gene matches: 8. CDR3 nucleotides: TGTGCCAGCAGCTCAGCCGGGACAGGGGGGAGCGTCCTGACTTTC. This translates into CASSSAGTGGSVLTF. Full variable domain (rest looked up from reference TRBV5-4 and TRBJ2-6): ETGVTQSPTHLIKTRGQQVTLRCSSQSGHNTVSWYQQALGQGPQFIFQYYREEENGRGNFPPRFSGLQFPNYSSELNVNALELDDSALYLCASSSAGTGGSVLTFGAGSRLTVL.